This TCR beta chain was sequenced in a study of long-term antiretroviral therapy in people with HIV. V lost 3 bases and J 6 bases, leaving 19 bases between the germline ends. Per the germline V gene, CDR1 is SGHRS and CDR2 is YFSETQ. The CDR3 contains 15 residues. Ahead of DNA extraction, samples held about 1-10 million cryopreserved PBMC each. Study outcomes and limitations: Blood collection from about 2003 to 2018 possibly occurred under older ART regimens. The study found narrower CDR3 length ranges in HIV repertoires than in controls. Diversity increased after ART yet remained lower than in transplant donor controls.

This was the immunoSEQ v3.0 assay at survey level. Measured with immunoSEQ multiplex PCR; TCRdb has only the in-frame clones, and not every one. The table has approximately 26,000 clones, around 80% seen once. Points on this clone: The target antigen is unknown.

The chain recombines TRBV5-1 with TRBJ2-7, with D tentatively TRBD1 (5 bases). The sequenced sample was unsorted PBMCs, obtained 1.2 years after starting antiretroviral therapy. The source of this sequence is a woman aged 40 to 50 with HIV. The CDR3, as DNA: TGCGCCAGCAGCTCCCTAAGCCGGTCGCAGGGCGAGCAGTACTTC. This translates into CASSSLSRSQGEQYF.